The subject of this entry is one TCR beta chain. Its matching antigen is unknown. The data are from a study of blood T cells in healthy people across ages. Study-level background: Per two T cells, template switching captured roughly one barcoded beta molecule.

With a J-beta primer mix and a sample-barcoded 5' primer, a second PCR ran about 6 to 11 cycles. From the 5' RACE reads, TCRdb called clonotypes with MiXCR, one entry per CDR3 protein. The profile covers about a million distinct CDR3 sequences, with around 46% appearing a single time and roughly 12% taken by the ten largest. Broader study findings: It was held that the diversity estimates obtained from one million T cells were underestimates. There were more naive CD4+ cells and higher diversity in long-lived donors than in aged donors.

CDR3 length: 14 amino acids. Per germline, CDR1 SNHLY and CDR2 FYNNEI. The clonotype originates from a man aged 30-40 years in good health. What was sequenced was blood. J is TRBJ2-4 and V is TRBV2; D call uncertain. The DNA end is a closer match to TRBJ2-7, so the J assignment may be wrong. In DNA form, the CDR3 reads TGTGCCAGCACCACGGCCCACCGGGTCTACGAGCAGTACTTC. Protein: CASTTAHRVYEQYF.